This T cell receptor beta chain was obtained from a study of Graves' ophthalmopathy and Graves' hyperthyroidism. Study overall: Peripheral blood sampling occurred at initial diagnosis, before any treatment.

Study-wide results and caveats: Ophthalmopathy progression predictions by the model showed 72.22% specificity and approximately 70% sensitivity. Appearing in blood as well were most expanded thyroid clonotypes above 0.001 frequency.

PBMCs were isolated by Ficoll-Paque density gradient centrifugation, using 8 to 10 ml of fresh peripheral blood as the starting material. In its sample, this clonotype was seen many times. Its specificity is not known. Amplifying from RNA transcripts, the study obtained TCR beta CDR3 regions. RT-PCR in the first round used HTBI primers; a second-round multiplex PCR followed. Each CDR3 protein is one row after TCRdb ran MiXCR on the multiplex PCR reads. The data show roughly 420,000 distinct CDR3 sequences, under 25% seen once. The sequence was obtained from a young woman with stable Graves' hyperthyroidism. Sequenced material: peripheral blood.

CDR3 nucleotide sequence: TGTGCCAGCAGCCAGAGGGGCACCGGGGAGCTGTTTTTT. It is translated as CASSQRGTGELFF. This chain links TRBV28 with TRBJ2-2, with D perhaps assigned TRBD1 or TRBD2 (5 bases each). This CDR3 contains 13 residues. The V and J ends lost 6 bases and 4 bases respectively, with 9 bases between them. Germline V gene lookup returns CDR1 MDHEN and CDR2 SYDVKM.